This section outlines one TCR beta chain sequence together with its context. Trimming took 4 bases from V and 5 from J; bases not matched to a gene: 8. CDR3 length equals 15 residues. Germline V gene data show CDR1 as SGHNT and CDR2 as YYREEE (reference sequence). This sample is part of a study of blood T cell repertoires in COVID-19. Study-wide context: The United States, Italy and Spain supplied acute and convalescent COVID-19 samples. The analysed material was cDNA or gDNA that came from T cells, B-cell-depleted T cells, or PBMCs.

In the authors' workflow: The assay estimated nucleated cells by amplifying reference gene primers. TCRdb keeps only in-frame clones here, not all; method: immunoSEQ multiplex PCR. V and J calls and clone size are those listed in that table; D and trimming were worked out from the DNA. The sample has fewer than 50,000 clones, about 85% seen once. Enrolled during active infection, Seattle patients were then followed longitudinally. The sequence came from a man aged 55 to 70 with COVID-19, enrolled during active disease. The chain joins TRBV5-4 to TRBJ2-1; TRBD1 matches 8 bases. The sample was peripheral blood. CDR3 nucleotides: TGTGCCAGCAGCCCGTGGCAGGGGGCTAACAATGAGCAGTTCTTC. Translated, it gives CASSPWQGANNEQFF.